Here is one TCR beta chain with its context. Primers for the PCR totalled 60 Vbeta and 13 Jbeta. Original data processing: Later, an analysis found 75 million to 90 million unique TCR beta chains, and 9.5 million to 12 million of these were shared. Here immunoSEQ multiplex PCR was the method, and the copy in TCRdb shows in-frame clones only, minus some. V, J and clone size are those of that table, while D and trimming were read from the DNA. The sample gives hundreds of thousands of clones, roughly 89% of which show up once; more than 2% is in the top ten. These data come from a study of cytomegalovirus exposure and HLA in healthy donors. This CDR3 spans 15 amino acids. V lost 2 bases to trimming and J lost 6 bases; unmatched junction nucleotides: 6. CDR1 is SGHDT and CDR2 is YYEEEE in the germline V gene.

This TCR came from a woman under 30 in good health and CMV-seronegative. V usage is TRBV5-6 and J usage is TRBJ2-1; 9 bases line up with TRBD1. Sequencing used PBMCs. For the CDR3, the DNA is TGTGCCAGCAGCTTCGGGACAGGGTTGATCAATGAGCAGTTCTTC. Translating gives CASSFGTGLINEQFF. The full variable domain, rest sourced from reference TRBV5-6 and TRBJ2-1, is DAGVTQSPTHLIKTRGQQVTLRCSPKSGHDTVSWYQQALGQGPQFIFQYYEEEERQRGNFPDRFSGHQFPNYSSELNVNALLLGDSALYLCASSFGTGLINEQFFGPGTRLTVL.